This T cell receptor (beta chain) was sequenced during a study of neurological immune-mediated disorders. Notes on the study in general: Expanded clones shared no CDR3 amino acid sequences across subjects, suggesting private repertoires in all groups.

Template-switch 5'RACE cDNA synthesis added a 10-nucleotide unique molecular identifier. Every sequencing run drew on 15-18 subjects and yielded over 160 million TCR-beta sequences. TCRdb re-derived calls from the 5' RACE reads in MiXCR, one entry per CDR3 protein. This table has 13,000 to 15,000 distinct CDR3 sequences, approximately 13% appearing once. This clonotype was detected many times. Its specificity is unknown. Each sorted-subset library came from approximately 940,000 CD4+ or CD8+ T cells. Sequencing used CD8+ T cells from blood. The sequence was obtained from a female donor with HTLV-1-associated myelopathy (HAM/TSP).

DNA for the CDR3: TGTGCCAGCACCAAAGGGTTTCAGCCCCAGCATTTT. It codes for CASTKGFQPQHF. The chain recombines TRBV12-3 or TRBV12-4 with TRBJ1-5; D is undetermined. V was shortened by 7 bases and J by 6 bases, with 10 bases between the two germline ends. The CDR3 loop spans 12 amino acids.